Given below is one T cell receptor beta chain in context. The antigen remains undetermined. Trimming cost V 7 bases and J 3 bases, with 14 bases left between them. Germline loops: CDR1 SGHVS, CDR2 FNYEAQ. The CDR3 has 14 residues. This sample is part of a study of identical twins. The study's findings and limits: Some out-of-frame alpha sequences were shared by twins, and these showed excess low generation probability.

One entry per CDR3 protein results from TCRdb running MiXCR on the 5' RACE reads. In the table there are hundreds of thousands of distinct CDR3 sequences, roughly 24% of which are singletons. Another study also made use of these data, one on T cells expressing NK-cell markers. From that study: Just one sequenced donor of eight was HCMV-seronegative, while seven were seropositive. Only alpha-beta TCR T cells were sorted in several experiments, using an anti-gamma-delta TCR antibody. More than 5 donors carried dominant NKG2C+ clonotypes that made up about 1.0-7.0% of their CD8+ T cells.

What was sequenced was CD4+ T cells sorted from blood. The source of this sequence is a woman aged 18-30 years in good health. The V and J genes are TRBV7-6 and TRBJ2-3; possibly TRBD1 for D (5 bases). The CDR3 loop is CASNQGVGTDTQYF. The CDR3 DNA is TGTGCCAGCAACCAGGGTGTAGGAACAGATACGCAGTATTTT.